This entry lists 13 T cell receptor beta chains sequenced from one sample in a study of blood T cell repertoires in COVID-19. TCRdb's copy holds only in-frame clones and misses some; the assay was immunoSEQ multiplex PCR. Among approximately 150,000 clones, approximately 89% were seen once, and the ten largest hold about 1.5%. The sample comprised peripheral blood. These TCRs come from a human donor in a cohort sampled during active COVID-19.

The chain has TRBV6-2 or TRBV6-3 and TRBJ1-2, with TRBD1 as a possible D gene (6 bases). This CDR3 has 13 amino acids. V was pared by 0 bases and J by 8 bases, with 10 bases between. The germline gives CDR1 MNHEY, CDR2 SVGEGT. The CDR3 region is CASSYSTGRGYTF. The CDR3 DNA reads TGTGCCAGCAGTTACTCGACAGGAAGGGGCTACACCTTC.

The gene calls are TRBV3-1 (or the pseudogene TRBV3-2) and TRBJ1-1; 11 bases are shared with TRBD1. The CDR3 extends over 16 amino acids. Germline assignment: CDR1 LGHDT and CDR2 YNNKEL (reference sequence). V shed 3 bases and J 5 bases; nucleotides not matched to a gene: 8. The CDR3 coding sequence is TGTGCCAGCAGCCACCTTATGGGGACAGGGGGGACTGAAGCTTTCTTT. It translates to CASSHLMGTGGTEAFF.

The chain combines TRBV5-1 with TRBJ2-3; maybe TRBD1 (8 bases). CDR3 size: 16 residues. CDR1 and CDR2 (germline): SGHRS, YFSETQ. Trimming removed 2 bases from V and 3 bases from J, with 16 bases in between. CDR3 sequence (DNA): TGCGCCAGCAGCTTTCCGACAGGGGAGGGGACAGATACGCAGTATTTT. Protein: CASSFPTGEGTDTQYF.

The chain joins TRBV2 to TRBJ2-1; 9 bases are shared with TRBD2. V gave up 4 bases and J gave up 10 bases; unmatched junction bases: 5. The CDR3 totals 13 residues. CDR1 is SNHLY and CDR2 is FYNNEI in the germline V gene. The CDR3 DNA follows: TGTGCCAGCAGTGCTCTAGCGGGGAGGGAGCAGTTCTTC. This codes for CASSALAGREQFF. Together with reference TRBV2 and TRBJ2-1, the CDR3 gives the full variable domain: EPEVTQTPSHQVTQMGQEVILRCVPISNHLYFYWYRQILGQKVEFLVSFYNNEISEKSEIFDDQFSVERPDGSNFTLKIRSTKLEDSAMYFCASSALAGREQFFGPGTRLTVL.

This chain links TRBV25-1 with TRBJ1-6, with D possibly being TRBD1 (6 bases). With 1 base removed from V and 8 bases from J, the gap between germline ends came to 18 bases. Germline loops: CDR1 MGHDK, CDR2 SYGVNS. The CDR3 runs 17 residues. This chain's CDR3 is CASSELGRGGQDSPLHF. CDR3 in DNA: TGTGCCAGCAGTGAATTGGGTCGGGGGGGACAAGATTCACCCCTCCACTTT.

The rearrangement joins TRBV5-4 to TRBJ2-7; D might be TRBD1 (5 bases). Germline CDR1 and CDR2: SGHNT and YYREEE (reference sequence). The germline V and J ends were trimmed by 4 bases and 3 bases, with 11 bases remaining between them. The CDR3 loop spans 13 amino acids. CDR3 sequence (DNA): TGTGCCAGCAGCGACAGAGTGGGCTACGAGCAGTACTTC. Translated: CASSDRVGYEQYF.

The chain joins TRBV6-2 or TRBV6-3 to TRBJ1-4, with 9 bases that match TRBD1. The CDR3 extends over 20 amino acids. J lost 2 bases, V lost 2 bases, and 15 bases had no gene match. The germline CDR1 and CDR2 sequences are MNHEY and SVGEGT. The CDR3 loop reads CASSYPGWDREFSTNEKLFF. The CDR3 DNA is TGTGCCAGCAGTTACCCGGGATGGGACAGGGAGTTCTCGACTAATGAAAAACTGTTTTTT.

CDR3 nucleotides: TGTGCCAGCAGCTTCGGGACTAGCGACCAAGAGACCCAGTACTTC. Encoded protein: CASSFGTSDQETQYF. This chain joins TRBV5-4 and TRBJ2-5; 10 bases are shared with TRBD2. The CDR3 consists of 15 residues. V trimming: 2 bases; J trimming: 0 bases; junction bases outside the gene matches: 1. Germline assignment: CDR1 SGHNT and CDR2 YYREEE (reference sequence).

This chain connects TRBV4-1 to TRBJ2-5; D might be TRBD1 (5 bases). The V end lost 1 base, the J end lost 0 bases, and 12 bases lay between the germline ends. Per the germline V gene, CDR1 is MGHRA and CDR2 is YSYEKL. The CDR3 has 16 residues. In DNA form, the CDR3 reads TGCGCCAGCAGCCAAGTTGGGGCGATGTACCAAGAGACCCAGTACTTC. Its protein is CASSQVGAMYQETQYF.

The V gene is TRBV19, the J gene TRBJ2-7; 8 nucleotides match TRBD1. Germline-derived CDR1 and CDR2 are LNHDA and SQIVND (reference sequence). V shed 6 bases, J shed 6 bases, and the junction held 13 bases outside the gene matches. The length of the CDR3 is 15 residues. The CDR3 DNA reads TGTGCCAGTAGCCCTGACAGGGGCCGAAAATTCGAGCAGTACTTC. Translation gives CASSPDRGRKFEQYF.

The gene calls are TRBV4-1 and TRBJ2-5, with D perhaps TRBD1 (6 bases). The CDR3 is 18 amino acids. The germline gives CDR1 MGHRA, CDR2 YSYEKL. The V gene lost 1 base and the J gene lost 9 bases, with 27 bases spanning the gap. The CDR3, as DNA: TGCGCCAGCAGCCAAGGGGGTAGGGGGAGCTGGGAATTAATGGCCCAGTACTTC. Its protein is CASSQGGRGSWELMAQYF.

The chain carries TRBV5-5 and TRBJ1-2; D not certain. V was cut by 4 bases and J by 3 bases, with 13 bases left in between. The CDR3 covers 14 residues. The germline V gene has CDR1 SGHKS and CDR2 YYEKEE (reference sequence). The CDR3 DNA is TGTGCCAGCAGCCTTGAGGCCCTGGACTATGGCTACACCTTC. Amino acid sequence: CASSLEALDYGYTF.

This clone was observed once. The V call is TRBV30, the J call TRBJ1-6; D remains unclear. V lost 1 base to trimming and J lost 7 bases, with 5 bases between them. Germline V gives CDR1 GTSNPN, CDR2 SVGIG (reference sequence). CDR3 length: 12 amino acids. In DNA, the CDR3 is TGTGCCTGGAGTGGGGCGAATTCACCCCTCCACTTT. Its translation is CAWSGANSPLHF.